Each of the 28 T cell receptor beta chains below was sequenced from the same sample in a study of T cell responses to AZD1222 COVID-19 vaccine. Method: immunoSEQ multiplex PCR; TCRdb's copy keeps in-frame clones and lacks some. The table has about 60,000 clones, roughly 89% seen once; the top ten hold about 7%. The specimen comprised peripheral blood, sampled on day 0 of AZD1222 vaccination. The receptor source for this set is an adult in good health.

V is TRBV27 and J is TRBJ2-3, with 15 bases fitting TRBD2. After removal of 6 bases from V and 6 bases from J, the junction contained 7 bases not matched to a gene. Germline loops: CDR1 MNHEY, CDR2 SMNVEV (reference sequence). CDR3 length: 16 amino acids. CDR3 residues: CASRGLAGGLADTQYF. In nucleotides, the CDR3 is TGTGCCAGCAGGGGACTAGCGGGGGGTCTGGCGGATACGCAGTATTTT.

The chain couples TRBV4-3 to TRBJ1-5, with D possibly TRBD1 on 5 matching bases. Germline V gene data show CDR1 as LGHNA and CDR2 as YSLEER. The CDR3 has 15 residues. V gave up 0 bases and J gave up 2 bases, with 8 bases separating them. The chain's CDR3 is CASSQDQTGNQPQHF. The CDR3 nucleotides read TGCGCCAGCAGCCAAGATCAGACAGGCAATCAGCCCCAGCATTTT.

The gene calls are TRBV5-1 and TRBJ2-2, with D perhaps matching TRBD1 (6 bases). Germline CDR1 SGHRS, CDR2 YFSETQ. This CDR3 region has 18 residues. Trimming stripped 4 bases from V and 3 bases from J, with 22 bases between. The CDR3 spells CASSRTPKQGSDTGELFF. Written as DNA, the CDR3 is TGCGCCAGCAGCCGTACCCCAAAACAGGGTTCGGACACCGGGGAGCTGTTTTTT.

This CDR3 reads CASSLWAANYGYTF. In nucleotides, the CDR3 is TGTGCCAGCAGCTTATGGGCCGCTAACTATGGCTACACCTTC. This chain links TRBV13 with TRBJ1-2; D ambiguous. This CDR3 has 14 amino acids. Germline CDR1 and CDR2: PRHDT and FYEKMQ (reference sequence). V shed 2 bases and J shed 0 bases, with 7 bases lying between them.

The chain has TRBV6-5 and TRBJ2-6; no clear D gene. The V end lost 5 bases, the J end lost 0 bases, and 5 bases lay between the germline ends. This CDR3 is built from 14 residues. Germline V lookup: CDR1 MNHEY, CDR2 SVGAGI. The CDR3 coding sequence is TGTGCCAGCAGTCTAAACTCTGGGGCCAACGTCCTGACTTTC. Translated: CASSLNSGANVLTF.

The chain carries TRBV11-2 and TRBJ2-7, with a possible D match to TRBD1 (6 bases). Per the germline V gene, CDR1 is SGHAT and CDR2 is FQNNGV. V was cut by 5 bases and J by 1 base, with 15 bases left in between. CDR3 size: 15 residues. The CDR3 is CASSPINRDSYEQYF. Here the CDR3 DNA reads TGTGCCAGCAGCCCCATTAACAGGGATTCCTACGAGCAGTACTTC.

This clone has only one observation. V gene TRBV10-1 combines with J gene TRBJ2-3; D unresolved. V was pared by 5 bases and J by 3 bases, with 9 bases between. CDR3 length: 13 amino acids. Germline CDR1 WNHNN, CDR2 SYGVQD (reference sequence). For the CDR3, the DNA is TGCGCCAGCAGTCCTAGTGGGACAGATACGCAGTATTTT. It is translated as CASSPSGTDTQYF.

The chain employs TRBV9 and TRBJ1-1; D ambiguous. Looked up from germline, CDR1 is SGDLS and CDR2 is YYNGEE. The CDR3 totals 13 residues. V lost 0 bases to trimming and J lost 5 bases, with 8 bases between them. CDR3 region: CASSVGAGTEAFF. CDR3 bases: TGTGCCAGCAGCGTAGGGGCGGGGACTGAAGCTTTCTTT.

V usage is TRBV5-6 and J usage is TRBJ1-6; 7 nucleotides agree with TRBD1. Germline loops: CDR1 SGHDT, CDR2 YYEEEE. Germline trimming cut 3 bases from V and 6 bases from J; bases unmatched to any gene: 3. This CDR3 contains 14 residues. The CDR3 coding sequence is TGTGCCAGCAGCTCGACAGGGACTAATTCACCCCTCCACTTT. Its translation is CASSSTGTNSPLHF. Based on the CDR3 plus reference TRBV5-6 and TRBJ1-6, the full variable domain is DAGVTQSPTHLIKTRGQQVTLRCSPKSGHDTVSWYQQALGQGPQFIFQYYEEEERQRGNFPDRFSGHQFPNYSSELNVNALLLGDSALYLCASSSTGTNSPLHFGNGTRLTVT.

The V and J genes are TRBV19 and TRBJ1-2, with a tentative D call TRBD1 (6 bases). The CDR3 extends over 13 amino acids. CDR1 LNHDA and CDR2 SQIVND come from the germline V gene (reference sequence). With 5 bases removed from V and 8 bases from J, the gap between germline ends came to 15 bases. CDR3 residues: CASSPWDTLGYTF. The CDR3 nucleotides read TGTGCCAGTAGTCCGTGGGACACCTTGGGCTACACCTTC.

The chain combines TRBV29-1 with TRBJ2-1, with no clear D. The length of the CDR3 is 16 residues. The ends were cut back, 0 bases at V and 3 bases at J, with 15 bases in the middle. The germline gives CDR1 SQVTM, CDR2 ANQGSEA. CDR3 sequence: CSVEDSVYRIYNEQFF. The CDR3 DNA reads TGCAGCGTTGAAGATTCGGTCTATCGCATCTACAATGAGCAGTTCTTC.

The count of this clone is one. At one boundary the junction diverges from the germline segment, which might be a read error. The rearrangement uses TRBV11-3 and TRBJ2-7; a possible D gene is TRBD2 (5 bases). Germline-derived CDR1 and CDR2 are SGHNT and YENEEA. The CDR3 contains 14 residues. The CDR3 DNA reads as TGTGCCAGCGGCTTAGATCTCCGGGACTACGAGCAGTACTTC. Residues: CASGLDLRDYEQYF. Full variable domain (outside the CDR3, taken from reference TRBV11-3 and TRBJ2-7): EAGVVQSPRYKIIEKKQPVAFWCNPISGHNTLYWYLQNLGQGPELLIRYENEEAVDDSQLPKDRFSAERLKGVDSTLKIQPAELGDSAVYLCASGLDLRDYEQYFGPGTRLTVT.

The chain links TRBV28 to TRBJ2-2; 8 bases match TRBD1. Germline values: CDR1 MDHEN, CDR2 SYDVKM. The CDR3 extends over 15 amino acids. The ends lost 1 base at V and 3 bases at J; junction bases unmatched: 1. The CDR3 here is CASSLLDRDTGELFF. The CDR3 region has the DNA TGTGCCAGCAGTTTATTGGACAGGGACACCGGGGAGCTGTTTTTT.

The chain carries TRBV10-1 and TRBJ2-7; 10 bases fit TRBD1. Germline CDR1 WNHNN, CDR2 SYGVQD (reference sequence). This CDR3 contains 14 residues. The CDR3 nucleotides are TGCGGGTTTACTCCGGGACAGGGGTCCTACGAGCAGTACTTC. It is translated as CGFTPGQGSYEQYF.

The rearrangement uses TRBV25-1 and TRBJ1-3; the D gene is possibly TRBD1 (5 bases). V was trimmed by 0 bases and J by 0 bases, leaving 12 bases between them. Germline V gene sequence: CDR1 MGHDK, CDR2 SYGVNS. The CDR3 covers 17 residues. Here the CDR3 reads CASSEYQSRDSGNTIYF. CDR3 DNA: TGTGCCAGCAGTGAATATCAGAGCAGGGACTCTGGAAACACCATATATTTT.

The chain joins TRBV6-1 to TRBJ1-1, with TRBD1 identical over 7 bases. The CDR3 spans 16 residues. Germline V gives CDR1 MNHNS, CDR2 SASEGT. V lost 4 bases and J lost 4; bases outside the gene matches: 12. The CDR3, as DNA: TGTGCCAGCAGTGCCTCGGCAGGGGGATTGGCCACTGAAGCTTTCTTT. Translated: CASSASAGGLATEAFF.

V is TRBV6-6 and J is TRBJ1-4, with D perhaps TRBD1 (5 bases). This CDR3 is 13 amino acids long. Germline V gene data show CDR1 as MNHNY and CDR2 as SVGAGI (reference sequence). The V and J ends lost 5 bases and 7 bases respectively, with 11 bases between them. The CDR3 spells CASSAPGPEKLFF. The DNA of the CDR3 is TGTGCCAGCAGTGCCCCGGGGCCTGAAAAACTGTTTTTT.

The rearrangement joins TRBV30 to TRBJ2-7, with unresolved D. Germline loops: CDR1 GTSNPN, CDR2 SVGIG (reference sequence). The CDR3 is 14 amino acids. V lost 4 bases to trimming and J lost 0 bases, with 13 bases between them. The CDR3 here is CAWNPDGPSYEQYF. The CDR3 DNA reads TGTGCCTGGAATCCGGACGGTCCCTCCTACGAGCAGTACTTC.

The rearrangement uses TRBV7-7 and TRBJ2-5; unclear D gene. The length of the CDR3 is 14 residues. Looked up from germline, CDR1 is SSHAT and CDR2 is FNYEAQ (reference sequence). Trimming shortened V by 4 bases and J by 7 bases, and 16 bases separated the two germline ends. As DNA, the CDR3 is TGTGCCAGCAGCTCCACTACTTCGTCGGGGACCCAGTACTTC. This sequence encodes CASSSTTSSGTQYF.

Details on this clone: The DNA is omitted, as the CDR3 cannot be located on it reliably, and the CDR3 follows TCRdb's listing. This chain uses TRBV7-2 with TRBJ2-7; TRBD1, the D gene given by the table, was not confirmed from the DNA. In germline, CDR1 is SGHTA, CDR2 FQGNSA. The CDR3 is 14 residues long, ends included. This CDR3 reads CASSFGQGTYEQYF.

The rearrangement joins TRBV19 to TRBJ1-3; no clear D. CDR3 size: 15 residues. Germline loops: CDR1 LNHDA, CDR2 SQIVND (reference sequence). V was trimmed by 1 base and J by 0 bases, leaving 7 bases between them. As DNA, the CDR3 is TGTGCCAGTAGTATAGGCCCACGCTCTGGAAACACCATATATTTT. Its protein product is CASSIGPRSGNTIYF.

The V and J genes are TRBV28 and TRBJ2-6; 9 bases fit TRBD1. Germline CDR1 is MDHEN and CDR2 is SYDVKM. V was pared by 2 bases and J by 2 bases, with 10 bases of the junction left unmatched. The CDR3 totals 19 residues. This CDR3 is CASSLRRGQGLAGANVLTF. CDR3 DNA sequence: TGTGCCAGCAGTTTACGGCGGGGACAGGGCCTCGCTGGGGCCAACGTCCTGACTTTC. Filled out from reference TRBV28 and TRBJ2-6, the complete variable domain reads DVKVTQSSRYLVKRTGEKVFLECVQDMDHENMFWYRQDPGLGLRLIYFSYDVKMKEKGDIPEGYSVSREKKERFSLILESASTNQTSMYLCASSLRRGQGLAGANVLTFGAGSRLTVL.

This clone was recorded only once. V gene TRBV7-8 combines with J gene TRBJ2-2; the D gene is possibly TRBD1 (6 bases). V was cut by 0 bases and J by 5 bases, with 10 bases left in between. CDR3 size: 15 residues. Germline V lookup: CDR1 SGHVS, CDR2 FQNEAQ. CDR3 sequence: CASSLAQGGTGELFF. The CDR3 DNA is TGTGCCAGCAGCTTAGCACAGGGTGGTACCGGGGAGCTGTTTTTT.

The chain employs TRBV2 and TRBJ2-2; D unclear. The CDR3 is 14 residues long. Trimming removed 7 bases from V and 1 base from J, with 10 bases in between. The germline V gene encodes CDR1 SNHLY and CDR2 FYNNEI. The CDR3 DNA reads TGTGCCAGCATACGTAGCCAGAACACCGGGGAGCTGTTTTTT. Amino acid sequence: CASIRSQNTGELFF.

This rearrangement joins TRBV5-1 to TRBJ2-7; 9 bases align to TRBD1. The V segment lost 0 bases and the J segment 6 bases; nucleotides outside the gene matches: 7. Germline CDR1 and CDR2: SGHRS and YFSETQ. The CDR3 is made up of 15 amino acids. DNA of the CDR3: TGCGCCAGCAGCTTGGCTCCGGGACAGGGATCCGAGCAGTACTTC. This encodes CASSLAPGQGSEQYF.

The chain carries TRBV11-2 and TRBJ1-2, with TRBD1 as a possible D gene (6 bases). Deletions cut 5 bases from V and 6 bases from J, with 13 bases between. Germline V gives CDR1 SGHAT, CDR2 FQNNGV. The CDR3 extends over 13 amino acids. The chain's CDR3 is CASSRTGLNGYTF. The CDR3 nucleotides read TGTGCCAGCAGCCGTACAGGGCTTAATGGCTACACCTTC.

V usage is TRBV6-4 and J usage is TRBJ2-3, with 8 positions matching TRBD2. The J segment lost 7 bases and the V segment lost 3 bases, leaving 6 bases of the junction unmatched. CDR1 is MRHNA, CDR2 SNTAGT, per germline. The CDR3 consists of 14 residues. CDR3 coding DNA: TGTGCCAGCAGTGAAAGCGGGGGACCTCATACGCAGTATTTT. As protein: CASSESGGPHTQYF.

The chain has TRBV2 and TRBJ2-1; D possibly corresponds to TRBD2 (5 bases). CDR3 length: 15 amino acids. Germline CDR1 reads SNHLY; CDR2 reads FYNNEI. V lost 6 bases to trimming and J lost 0 bases, with 12 bases between them. CDR3 sequence: CASRASSSSYNEQFF. The CDR3 nucleotides read TGTGCCAGCAGGGCTTCTAGCTCCTCCTACAATGAGCAGTTCTTC.